The rows below give T cell receptor beta chains drawn from one sample of a study of shared clonotypes between healthy human individuals. Generated by immunoSEQ multiplex PCR, the TCRdb table keeps only in-frame clones and is missing some. The data show some 1 million clones, 75% seen once. The sequenced sample was memory CD4+ T cells sorted from blood. These receptors came from a man aged 18 to 30 in good health. CDR3s include the opening cysteine and the closing phenylalanine or tryptophan. The D gene is left open where the match is weak. Clone size appears in some rows only: once, few, many, or a class for an expanded clone.

V	J	size	D	DNA	CDR3
TRBV19	TRBJ1-1	.	TRBD1	TGTGCCAGTAGTGTAACAGGGGACAACACTGAAGCTTTCTTT	CASSVTGDNTEAFF
TRBV15	TRBJ2-7	.	TRBD1	TGTGCCACCAGCCGACCCGGACAGGGCGACTTACGAGGCCAGTACTTC	CATSRPGQGDLRGQYF
TRBV25-1	TRBJ2-3	few	.	TGTGCCAGCAGTGAACCTAGCGTTAGCACAGATACGCAGTATTTT	CASSEPSVSTDTQYF
TRBV27	TRBJ1-2	.	.	TGTGCCAGCAGTCGGGGAGGAAACTATGGCTACACCTTC	CASSRGGNYGYTF
TRBV14	TRBJ2-3	.	.	TGTGCCAGCAGCCAACTCGCAGGGGAATATACAGATACGCAGTATTTT	CASSQLAGEYTDTQYF
TRBV5-4	TRBJ2-2	.	.	TGTGCCAGCAGCTTGAGACAGACAGGGAACACCGGGGAGCTGTTTTTT	CASSLRQTGNTGELFF
TRBV14	TRBJ2-1	.	.	TGTGCCAGCAGCCAAGATACCTATCACCCGCGCTCCTACAATGAGCAGTTCTTC	CASSQDTYHPRSYNEQFF
TRBV4-3	TRBJ2-3	.	TRBD1	TGCGCCAGCAGCCAACTAGGGACAGGGAGTACAGATACGCAGTATTTT	CASSQLGTGSTDTQYF
TRBV25-1	TRBJ1-2	.	TRBD1	TGTGCCAGCTACAGGGGGCAACATGGCTACACCTTC	CASYRGQHGYTF
TRBV18	TRBJ1-5	.	.	TGTGCCAGCTCAGAAGGGGGGGCTCAGCCCCAGCATTTT	CASSEGGAQPQHF
TRBV7-7	TRBJ2-1	.	TRBD2	TGTGCTAGCAGCTTAGCCCTGACTAGCGACGATGAGCAGTTCTTC	CASSLALTSDDEQFF
TRBV6-5	TRBJ1-1	medium-sized	.	TGTGCCGGGAGAAACACTGAAGCTTTCTTT	CAGRNTEAFF
TRBV11-2	TRBJ2-5	.	.	TGTGCCAGCAGCTACTGGACCCAGAACCAAGAGACCCAGTACTTC	CASSYWTQNQETQYF
TRBV9	TRBJ2-5	.	.	TGTGCCAGCAGCGTAGAGCCCACTAGACAGGAGACCCAGTACTTC	CASSVEPTRQETQYF
TRBV14	TRBJ2-5	few	.	TGTGCCAGCAGCCCGGGACTTGCCTCCGAGACCCAGTACTTC	CASSPGLASETQYF
TRBV5-6	TRBJ1-3	once	TRBD1	TGTGCCAGCAGCCTACCTACCCCCGGGACAGCGATCGCTGGAAACACCATATATTTT	CASSLPTPGTAIAGNTIYF
TRBV30	TRBJ1-2	.	.	TGTGCCTGGAGTGTAAGGGGGGGAGGTGGCTACACCTTC	CAWSVRGGGGYTF
TRBV7-9	TRBJ2-7	few	.	TGTGCCAGCAGCTTAGAGGTGGTAATCGAGCAGTACTTC	CASSLEVVIEQYF